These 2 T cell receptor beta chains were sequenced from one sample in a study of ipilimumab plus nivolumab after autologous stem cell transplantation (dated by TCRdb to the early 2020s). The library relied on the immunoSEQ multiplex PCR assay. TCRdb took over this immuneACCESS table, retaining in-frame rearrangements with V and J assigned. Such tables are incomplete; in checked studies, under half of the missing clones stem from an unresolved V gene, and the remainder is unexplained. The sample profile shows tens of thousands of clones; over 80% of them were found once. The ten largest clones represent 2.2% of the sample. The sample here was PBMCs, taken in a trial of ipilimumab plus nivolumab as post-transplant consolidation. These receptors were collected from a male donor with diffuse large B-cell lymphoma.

The CDR3 is CASSPNYADTQYF. CDR3 coding DNA: TGTGCCAGCAGTCCGAATTATGCAGATACGCAGTATTTT. The chain has TRBV7-2 and TRBJ2-3; D is undetermined. CDR1 is SGHTA and CDR2 is FQGNSA in the germline V gene. V was trimmed by 6 bases and J by 4 bases, leaving 11 bases between them. The CDR3 consists of 13 residues.

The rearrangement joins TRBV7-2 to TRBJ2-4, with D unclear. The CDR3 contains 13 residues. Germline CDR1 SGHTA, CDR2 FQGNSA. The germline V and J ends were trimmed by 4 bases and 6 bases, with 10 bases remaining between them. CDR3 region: CASSSRTSNIQYF. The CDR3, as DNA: TGTGCCAGCAGCTCACGAACCTCAAACATTCAGTACTTC.